This T cell receptor beta chain came from a study of blood T cell repertoires in COVID-19. Participants were placed into cohorts based on the clinical history they reported. The CDR3 runs 16 residues. Germline V gives CDR1 MNHEY, CDR2 SMNVEV (reference sequence). V trimming: 5 bases; J trimming: 3 bases; junction bases outside the gene matches: 11. Generated by immunoSEQ multiplex PCR, the TCRdb table keeps only in-frame clones and is missing some. This sample has 200,000 or so clones; about 80% occur once, and the top ten carry roughly 6.9%. The chain employs TRBV27 and TRBJ1-1; the match to TRBD1 covers 8 bases. The source of this sequence is a man aged 35-49 years who had recovered from COVID-19. Sequences were obtained from PBMCs or T cells enriched from blood (not recorded which). This chain's CDR3 is CASSAQGAPFHTEAFF. In DNA form, the CDR3 reads TGTGCCAGCAGTGCCCAGGGGGCTCCCTTTCACACTGAAGCTTTCTTT.